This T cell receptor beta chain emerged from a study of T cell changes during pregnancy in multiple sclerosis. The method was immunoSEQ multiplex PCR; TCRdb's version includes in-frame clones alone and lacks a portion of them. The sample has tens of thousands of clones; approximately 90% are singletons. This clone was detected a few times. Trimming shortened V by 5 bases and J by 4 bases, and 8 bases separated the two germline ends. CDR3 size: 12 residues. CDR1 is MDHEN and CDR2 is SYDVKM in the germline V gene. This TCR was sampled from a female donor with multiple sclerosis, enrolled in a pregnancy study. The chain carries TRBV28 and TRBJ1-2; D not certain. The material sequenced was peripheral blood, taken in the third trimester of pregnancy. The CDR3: CASSPGTYGYTF. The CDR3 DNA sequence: TGTGCCAGCAGTCCAGGTACCTATGGCTACACCTTC.